This T cell receptor beta chain is drawn from a study of T cell responses to AZD1222 COVID-19 vaccine. The data were produced by immunoSEQ multiplex PCR, yet TCRdb's version contains in-frame clones alone and is incomplete. The data show 95,000 to 100,000 clones, roughly nine tenths seen once. Germline CDR1 reads MDHEN; CDR2 reads SYDVKM. The V gene end was trimmed by 6 bases and the J gene end by 1 base; junction bases not matched to a gene: 6. The CDR3 totals 16 residues. Here the sequenced sample was peripheral blood, taken on day 0 of AZD1222 vaccination. The chain carries TRBV28 and TRBJ1-1; 12 nucleotides match TRBD1. The receptor was derived from an adult in good health. The CDR3 DNA sequence: TGTGCCAGCAGGCCGGGACAGGGGGCAGGGAACACTGAAGCTTTCTTT. Translation: CASRPGQGAGNTEAFF.